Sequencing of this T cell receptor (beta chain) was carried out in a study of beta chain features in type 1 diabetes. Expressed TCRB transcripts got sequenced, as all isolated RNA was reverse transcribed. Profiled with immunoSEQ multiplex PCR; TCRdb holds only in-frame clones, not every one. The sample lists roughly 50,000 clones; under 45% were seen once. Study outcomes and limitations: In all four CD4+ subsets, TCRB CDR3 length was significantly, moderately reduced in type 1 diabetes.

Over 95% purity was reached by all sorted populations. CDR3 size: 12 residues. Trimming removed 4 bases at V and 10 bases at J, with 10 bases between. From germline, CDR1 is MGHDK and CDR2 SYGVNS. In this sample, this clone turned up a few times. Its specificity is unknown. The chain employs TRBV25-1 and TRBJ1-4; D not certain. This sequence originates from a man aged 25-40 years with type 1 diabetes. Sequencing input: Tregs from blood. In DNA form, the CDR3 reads TGTGCCAGCAGTGTCAAGACTGGAAAACTGTTTTTT. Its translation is CASSVKTGKLFF.